A selection of T cell receptor beta chains follows, all from one sample in a study of cytomegalovirus exposure and HLA in healthy donors. Assay used: immunoSEQ multiplex PCR; TCRdb lists only in-frame clones, some missing. Of approximately 210,000 clones in the sample, 75% to 80% were seen once. Sequencing was carried out using PBMCs. All receptors come from a woman aged 25-40 years in good health and CMV-seropositive. Each CDR3 is given with its conserved first and last residue. Fields, in order: J gene, clone size, D gene, V gene, CDR3 DNA, CDR3 protein. D genes are given only for firm matches. The size field is filled for only some rows; it gives once, few, many or a size class.

J: TRBJ2-7; size: NA; D: TRBD2; V: TRBV5-1; DNA: TGCGCCAGCAGCATCGGGACTAGCGGGAGGGCCTCCTACGAGCAGTACTTC; CDR3: CASSIGTSGRASYEQYF
J: TRBJ2-7; size: NA; D: TRBD2; V: TRBV7-3; DNA: TGTGCCAGCAGCTTGGCCGGGACTACTTCCTCCTACGAGCAGTACTTC; CDR3: CASSLAGTTSSYEQYF
J: TRBJ1-2; size: NA; D: NA; V: TRBV28; DNA: TGTGCCAGCTCCCGAACGGGGGGCGGATCGTATGGCTACACCTTC; CDR3: CASSRTGGGSYGYTF
J: TRBJ2-3; size: NA; D: TRBD1; V: TRBV5-1; DNA: TGCGCCAGCAGCTCAAAGACAGGGGCAAGAACAGATACGCAGTATTTT; CDR3: CASSSKTGARTDTQYF
J: TRBJ2-7; size: NA; D: NA; V: TRBV28; DNA: TGTGCCAGCACCCCGTCTGGGCTAGCATACGAGCAGTACTTC; CDR3: CASTPSGLAYEQYF
J: TRBJ2-6; size: NA; D: TRBD1; V: TRBV18; DNA: TGTGCCAGCTCACCGACAGGGTTTGGGGCCAACGTCCTGACTTTC; CDR3: CASSPTGFGANVLTF
J: TRBJ2-7; size: few; D: NA; V: TRBV4-3; DNA: TGCGCCAGCAGCCAGGGTGCGGGAACATCATCCTACGAGCAGTACTTC; CDR3: CASSQGAGTSSYEQYF
J: TRBJ1-1; size: once; D: NA; V: TRBV4-1; DNA: TGCGCCAGCAGCCAGGGCGCGGGACGGCTGGGGAACACTGAAGCTTTATTT; CDR3: CASSQGAGRLGNTEALF
J: TRBJ1-5; size: NA; D: NA; V: TRBV6-1; DNA: TGTGCCAGCAGTGGAGGGGGGGTTGTAAAAAATCAGCCCCAGCATTTT; CDR3: CASSGGGVVKNQPQHF
J: TRBJ2-2; size: NA; D: NA; V: TRBV7-9; DNA: TGTGCCAGCAGCTTTGGGCCCAACACCGGGGAGCTGTTTTTT; CDR3: CASSFGPNTGELFF
J: TRBJ2-1; size: NA; D: TRBD2; V: TRBV2; DNA: TGTGCCAGCAGTGAAAGGCGGGGGGTATACAATGAGCAGTTCTTC; CDR3: CASSERRGVYNEQFF
J: TRBJ2-2; size: NA; D: NA; V: TRBV4-3; DNA: TGCGCCAGCAGCCAAGAGGCACAGCCCACCGGGGAGCTGTTTTTT; CDR3: CASSQEAQPTGELFF
J: TRBJ1-3; size: NA; D: NA; V: TRBV2; DNA: TGTGCCGGGATTACAGGGAGCTCTGGAAACACCATATATTTT; CDR3: CAGITGSSGNTIYF
J: TRBJ1-3; size: NA; D: NA; V: TRBV4-3; DNA: TGCGCCAGCAGCCAAGAGGGGACATCTGGAAACACCATATATTTT; CDR3: CASSQEGTSGNTIYF
J: TRBJ2-3; size: NA; D: TRBD2; V: TRBV9; DNA: TGTGCCAGCAGCGTAGGACTAGCGGGGCCTCGGGATACGCAGTATTTT; CDR3: CASSVGLAGPRDTQYF
J: TRBJ2-7; size: NA; D: TRBD1; V: TRBV11-3; DNA: TGTGCCAGCAGCTTAGGTTATTCGGCAGGGGGCAAATACGAGCAGTACTTC; CDR3: CASSLGYSAGGKYEQYF
J: TRBJ2-5; size: once; D: TRBD2; V: TRBV9; DNA: TGTGCCAGCAGCGTAGCGGGCGGAACGGGACACCTACTAGCGGGGGGACAAGAGACCCAGTACTTC; CDR3: CASSVAGGTGHLLAGGQETQYF
J: TRBJ1-3; size: NA; D: NA; V: TRBV30; DNA: TGTGCCTGGAGCGGGGAGATCCGAAACACCATATATTTT; CDR3: CAWSGEIRNTIYF
J: TRBJ2-7; size: NA; D: NA; V: TRBV2; DNA: TGTGCCAGGGGGACAACTGTTTACGAGCAGTACTTC; CDR3: CARGTTVYEQYF
J: TRBJ1-6; size: NA; D: NA; V: TRBV5-1; DNA: TGCGCCAGCAGCGGCTCTGGGGGGAATAATTCACCCCTCCACTTT; CDR3: CASSGSGGNNSPLHF
J: TRBJ1-6; size: NA; D: NA; V: TRBV5-6; DNA: TGTGCCAGCATTCAAGCGGCAGGGAGGTATAATTCACCCCTCCACTTT; CDR3: CASIQAAGRYNSPLHF
J: TRBJ1-5; size: NA; D: NA; V: TRBV7-9; DNA: TGTGCCAGCAGCCCCGGGGGGGATGGACAGCCCCAGCATTTT; CDR3: CASSPGGDGQPQHF
J: TRBJ1-1; size: NA; D: NA; V: TRBV10-3; DNA: TGTGCCATCAGTGAGTCAGCGGCTGAAGCTTTCTTT; CDR3: CAISESAAEAFF
J: TRBJ1-3; size: NA; D: NA; V: TRBV5-1; DNA: TGCGCCAGCAGCCCGCAAGGGGGCTCTGGAAACACCATATATTTT; CDR3: CASSPQGGSGNTIYF
J: TRBJ1-1; size: once; D: NA; V: TRBV10-1; DNA: TGCGCCAGCAGCATACCGTCTGAGGGAGAGAACACTGAAGCTTTCTTT; CDR3: CASSIPSEGENTEAFF
J: TRBJ2-5; size: NA; D: TRBD1; V: TRBV29-1; DNA: TGCAGCGCTAGGACAGGGGAGACCCAGTACTTC; CDR3: CSARTGETQYF
J: TRBJ2-7; size: few; D: NA; V: TRBV7-6; DNA: TGTGCCAGCAGAGGTCTGGCGGGGGCCAACGAGCAGTACTTC; CDR3: CASRGLAGANEQYF
J: TRBJ1-2; size: once; D: TRBD1; V: TRBV6-1; DNA: TGTGCCAGCAGTGACCCGGGACAGGGGGACTATGGCTACACCTTC; CDR3: CASSDPGQGDYGYTF
J: TRBJ2-2; size: NA; D: TRBD2; V: TRBV9; DNA: TGTGCCAGCAGCGTCCCGCTAGCGGGGGGGCCAGGAACCGGGGAGCTGTTTTTT; CDR3: CASSVPLAGGPGTGELFF
J: TRBJ2-7; size: NA; D: TRBD1; V: TRBV6-1; DNA: TGTGCCAGCAGTGGCGGAAGGACAGGGTCCACCTACGAGCAGTACTTC; CDR3: CASSGGRTGSTYEQYF
J: TRBJ2-1; size: NA; D: TRBD2; V: TRBV28; DNA: TGTGCCAGCAGGCCGACTAGCGGGAGTAAAAATGAGCAGTTCTTC; CDR3: CASRPTSGSKNEQFF
J: TRBJ1-1; size: NA; D: TRBD1; V: TRBV7-2; DNA: TGTGCCAGCAGCTTATTGGGACAGATGAACACTGAAGCTTTCTTT; CDR3: CASSLLGQMNTEAFF
J: TRBJ1-3; size: NA; D: NA; V: TRBV5-4; DNA: TGTGCCAGCAGCTTGTGGGGGGCTGGAAACACCATATATTTT; CDR3: CASSLWGAGNTIYF
J: TRBJ1-5; size: NA; D: NA; V: TRBV28; DNA: TGTGCCAGTGGGGCCCCGGCTAGCAATCAGCCCCAGCATTTT; CDR3: CASGAPASNQPQHF
J: TRBJ2-3; size: NA; D: NA; V: TRBV27; DNA: TGTGCCAGCAGTTTAATACCGGGAGCTCTACATCAAGATACGCAGTATTTT; CDR3: CASSLIPGALHQDTQYF
J: TRBJ1-2; size: few; D: TRBD1; V: TRBV6-6; DNA: TGTGCCAGCAGTTCCAAGGACAGGTTGTCCTATGGCTACACCTTC; CDR3: CASSSKDRLSYGYTF
J: TRBJ2-7; size: NA; D: NA; V: TRBV30; DNA: TGTGCCTGGAGTGGGACACAGAGCTCCTACGAGCAGTACTTC; CDR3: CAWSGTQSSYEQYF
J: TRBJ2-1; size: NA; D: TRBD2; V: TRBV6-5; DNA: TGTGCCAGCACGGTTGGACTAGCGGGAGCTGAGCAGTTCTTC; CDR3: CASTVGLAGAEQFF
J: TRBJ2-3; size: NA; D: NA; V: TRBV6-6; DNA: TGTGCCAGCATCCCAGGGGTCTTTAGCACAGATACGCAGTATTTT; CDR3: CASIPGVFSTDTQYF
J: TRBJ2-7; size: NA; D: TRBD2; V: TRBV5-1; DNA: TGCGCCAGCACCCTAGCGGGAGGGGACTACGAGCAGTACTTC; CDR3: CASTLAGGDYEQYF
J: TRBJ2-3; size: NA; D: NA; V: TRBV7-2; DNA: TGTGCCAGCAGCATTAGAGCGAGGGATACGCAGTATTTT; CDR3: CASSIRARDTQYF
J: TRBJ2-5; size: NA; D: TRBD2; V: TRBV6-6; DNA: TGTGCCAGCAGCAGGGTAGCGGGGGGGCGGGAGACCCAGTACTTC; CDR3: CASSRVAGGRETQYF
J: TRBJ2-2; size: NA; D: NA; V: TRBV12-5; DNA: TGTGCTAGTGGTTTGACCGGGAACCTCCTGGCCGGGGAGCTGTTTTTT; CDR3: CASGLTGNLLAGELFF
J: TRBJ1-2; size: NA; D: NA; V: TRBV25-1; DNA: TGTGCCAGCAGTTCCGGGGAACGCTATGGCTACACCTTC; CDR3: CASSSGERYGYTF
J: TRBJ2-1; size: NA; D: TRBD2; V: TRBV6-6; DNA: TGTGCCAGCAGCCACACGGCGGGGGGAATAAATGAGCAGTTCTTC; CDR3: CASSHTAGGINEQFF
J: TRBJ2-7; size: NA; D: TRBD1; V: TRBV5-1; DNA: TGCGCCAGCGCCCAGGGGGCCTTGGCTTACGAGCAGTACTTC; CDR3: CASAQGALAYEQYF
J: TRBJ2-1; size: NA; D: TRBD2; V: TRBV7-7; DNA: TGTGCCAGCAGCTTAGATCTGAGCGGGAGTGAGCAGTTCTTC; CDR3: CASSLDLSGSEQFF
J: TRBJ2-5; size: few; D: TRBD1; V: TRBV7-9; DNA: TGTGCCAGCAGCTTAGGGAGGACAGGGTGGGAGACCCAGTACTTC; CDR3: CASSLGRTGWETQYF
J: TRBJ1-3; size: NA; D: NA; V: TRBV28; DNA: TGTGCCAGCAGTTTGGCAGGGGCCGGCGGGAACACCATATATTTT; CDR3: CASSLAGAGGNTIYF
J: TRBJ1-5; size: few; D: NA; V: TRBV30; DNA: TGTGCCTCCTCCGAGACAGGCAATCAGCCCCAGCATTTT; CDR3: CASSETGNQPQHF
J: TRBJ2-5; size: NA; D: TRBD2; V: TRBV6-6; DNA: TGTGCCAGCAGTCCCTCAAGGAGCGGGGGGCAAGAGACCCAGTACTTC; CDR3: CASSPSRSGGQETQYF
J: TRBJ1-1; size: few; D: NA; V: TRBV19; DNA: TGTGCCAGTACGAAGGCAGGGTCTAACACTGAAGCTTTCTTT; CDR3: CASTKAGSNTEAFF
J: TRBJ1-4; size: NA; D: NA; V: TRBV15; DNA: TGTGCCACCAGCACTCAGCCAGGGGTGGGCGAAAAACTGTTTTTT; CDR3: CATSTQPGVGEKLFF
J: TRBJ2-7; size: once; D: TRBD2; V: TRBV15; DNA: TGTGCCACCAGCAGAGTAGTCGATGGGTCTAGCGGAACCTACGAGCAGTACTTC; CDR3: CATSRVVDGSSGTYEQYF